This TCR beta chain was observed in a study of T cells in Graves' hyperthyroidism and ophthalmopathy. RNA transcripts were the template for amplifying TCR beta CDR3 regions. First-round RT-PCR of the TCR CDR3 relied on the HTBI primer set. MiXCR, applied by TCRdb to the multiplex PCR reads, yields one record per CDR3 protein. The sample lists about 380,000 distinct CDR3 sequences; 14% were seen once. With respect to this clonotype: Its matching antigen is unknown.

Findings and limits, study-wide: Most thyroid clonotypes expanded above 0.001 appeared in blood too. The model made its ophthalmopathy prediction, and onset followed a median approximately 6.5 months later.

Absent ophthalmopathy progression within 18 months defined stable Graves' hyperthyroidism. The CDR3 runs to 13 residues. Trimming cost V 5 bases and J 5 bases, with 12 bases left between them. CDR1 is SGHAT and CDR2 is FQDESV in the germline V gene (reference sequence). V usage is TRBV11-1 and J usage is TRBJ2-5; D perhaps matches TRBD1 (5 bases). The clonotype was recovered from a woman in her sixties or seventies with Graves' hyperthyroidism. Sample: blood. CDR3 bases: TGTGCCAGCAGCGCAGGGTTCCGTGAGACCCAGTACTTC. It is translated as CASSAGFRETQYF. Filled out from reference TRBV11-1 and TRBJ2-5, the complete variable domain reads EAEVAQSPRYKITEKSQAVAFWCDPISGHATLYWYRQILGQGPELLVQFQDESVVDDSQLPKDRFSAERLKGVDSTLKIQPAELGDSAMYLCASSAGFRETQYFGPGTRLLVL.